The 29 T cell receptor beta chains below all came from one sample that was sequenced in a study of T cell repertoires in cytomegalovirus infection (dated by TCRdb to about 2019). TCRdb shows the sequencer as Illumina HiSeq 1500. TCRdb took the public reads, trimmed them with fastp at Q25, ran MiXCR for clone calling and kept in-frame beta chains. Every distinct CDR3 protein forms one entry, paired with its most common genes and DNA. Recorded for this sample are approximately 320,000 distinct CDR3 sequences; more than 8% of them occurred a single time. 3.5% to 4.5% of the sample comes from the top ten. The sample consisted of PBMCs. The receptors were sampled from a human donor in good health (CMV status not recorded). Some clones in this sample may be carry-over from other donors' samples.

This clonotype was seen more than once but under ten times. This CDR3 is CAFRPGSQETQYF. CDR3 in DNA: TGCGCCTTTCGGCCGGGAAGTCAGGAGACCCAGTACTTC. J is TRBJ2-5 and V is TRBV5-1, with D maybe TRBD2 (5 bases). There are 13 residues in the CDR3. Trimming cost V 10 bases and J 5 bases, with 18 bases left between them. Germline assignment: CDR1 SGHRS and CDR2 YFSETQ.

Many counts were recorded for this clonotype. This chain uses TRBV11-2 with TRBJ1-1, with TRBD1 as a possible D gene (5 bases). Between the trimmed V and J ends, which lost 0 bases and 0 bases, there was a span of 8 bases. There are 15 residues in the CDR3. CDR1 and CDR2 (germline): SGHAT, FQNNGV. CDR3 sequence reads: CASSLDGAVNTEAFF. The CDR3 nucleotides read TGTGCCAGCAGCTTAGATGGGGCGGTGAACACTGAAGCTTTCTTT.

This clonotype was counted at least ten times. The chain recombines TRBV7-8 with TRBJ2-1, with a tentative D call TRBD2 (5 bases). CDR3 length equals 16 residues. Germline V gives CDR1 SGHVS, CDR2 FQNEAQ. Trimming stripped 0 bases from V and 0 bases from J, with 9 bases between. The CDR3 here is CASSLAMGSSYNEQFF. In nucleotides, the CDR3 is TGTGCCAGCAGCTTAGCGATGGGGAGCTCCTACAATGAGCAGTTCTTC.

Ten or more counts support this clonotype. The chain links TRBV7-2 to TRBJ1-1; D ambiguous. V lost 6 bases, J lost 1 base, and 12 bases lay in between. Germline CDR1 SGHTA, CDR2 FQGNSA. The CDR3 is made up of 14 amino acids. The CDR3 protein is CASRRFQQNTEAFF. DNA of the CDR3: TGTGCCAGCAGGCGGTTTCAGCAGAACACTGAAGCTTTCTTT.

This clonotype was observed a handful of times. This chain links TRBV7-2 with TRBJ1-1; weak D call: TRBD1 (5 bases). Germline V gene sequence: CDR1 SGHTA, CDR2 FQGNSA. The CDR3 length is 16 residues. V was cut by 6 bases and J by 0 bases, with 17 bases left in between. The CDR3 loop is CASSSKLVTVNTEAFF. The DNA for the CDR3 is TGTGCCAGCAGTTCGAAGCTGGTGACAGTGAACACTGAAGCTTTCTTT.

The chain combines TRBV28 with TRBJ2-5, with 7 bases lining up with TRBD2. V was pared by 7 bases and J by 7 bases, with 12 bases of the junction left unmatched. The germline V gene has CDR1 MDHEN and CDR2 SYDVKM. The CDR3 has 14 residues. This CDR3 reads CASKEGGSRGTQYF. The CDR3 region has the DNA TGTGCCAGCAAGGAGGGCGGGAGTCGAGGGACCCAGTACTTC.

This clonotype was observed a few times. The chain is built from TRBV6-1 and TRBJ1-3; TRBD1 aligns across 8 bases. This CDR3 is built from 16 residues. V shed 4 bases and J 4 bases; nucleotides not matched to a gene: 9. Germline CDR1 MNHNS, CDR2 SASEGT. CDR3: CASSGHDRGPGNTIYF. For the CDR3, the DNA is TGTGCCAGCAGTGGCCACGACAGGGGACCAGGAAACACCATATATTTT.

The sample holds a few counts of this clonotype. The chain uses TRBV25-1 and TRBJ1-2; D is unresolved. Per the germline V gene, CDR1 is MGHDK and CDR2 is SYGVNS. This CDR3 has 15 residues. V lost 3 bases to trimming and J lost 0 bases, with 11 bases between them. The CDR3 nucleotides are TGTGCCAGCAGTGAGGGAAGGAACACTAACTATGGCTACACCTTC. Amino acids: CASSEGRNTNYGYTF.

In this sample, this clonotype turned up many times. Written as DNA, the CDR3 is TGTGCCAGCAGCTTAGCGGGAGGCACAGATACGCAGTATTTT. Translation gives CASSLAGGTDTQYF. J is TRBJ2-3 and V is TRBV7-2; TRBD2 is a possible D gene (5 bases). There are 14 residues in the CDR3. Per the germline V gene, CDR1 is SGHTA and CDR2 is FQGNSA. V lost 0 bases and J lost 1, with 5 bases in between. Variable domain in full (rest from reference TRBV7-2 and TRBJ2-3): GAGVSQSPSNKVTEKGKDVELRCDPISGHTALYWYRQSLGQGLEFLIYFQGNSAPDKSGLPSDRFSAERTGGSVSTLTIQRTQQEDSAVYLCASSLAGGTDTQYFGPGTRLTVL.

This clonotype occurred a few times. This rearrangement joins TRBV19 to TRBJ1-4, with D tentatively TRBD1 (6 bases). This CDR3 is 13 amino acids long. The V and J ends lost 9 bases and 6 bases respectively, with 14 bases between them. The germline V gene has CDR1 LNHDA and CDR2 SQIVND (reference sequence). CDR3 in amino acids: CASEPGHHEKLFF. The DNA for the CDR3 is TGTGCCAGCGAACCGGGACATCATGAAAAACTGTTTTTT.

This clonotype was counted at least ten times. The chain couples TRBV10-2 to TRBJ2-7; D is unclear. This CDR3 has 13 residues. Germline-derived CDR1 and CDR2 are WSHSY and SAAADI. Trimming left V 9 bases short and J 0 bases short, with 12 bases between. CDR3 amino acids: CASKLSPSYEQYF. CDR3 nucleotides: TGCGCCAGTAAACTAAGCCCCTCCTACGAGCAGTACTTC.

V gene TRBV4-3 combines with J gene TRBJ1-5; D unclear. Germline V gene lookup returns CDR1 LGHNA and CDR2 YSLEER. CDR3 length: 13 amino acids. The V end lost 1 base, the J end lost 6 bases, and 7 bases lay between the germline ends. In nucleotides, the CDR3 is TGCGCCAGCAGCCAAGCTCTAAGTCAGCCCCAGCATTTT. Translation gives CASSQALSQPQHF.

V and J are TRBV28 and TRBJ1-2, with D possibly TRBD1 on 6 matching bases. Trimming removed 8 bases at V and 4 bases at J, with 8 bases between. Germline loops: CDR1 MDHEN, CDR2 SYDVKM. The CDR3 is made up of 11 amino acids. The CDR3 region has the DNA TGTGCCAGCCTAGGGGGCTATGGCTACACCTTC. Its translation is CASLGGYGYTF.

The DNA of the CDR3 is TGTGCCAGCAGCCGCGACTACAGGGGGGGCACTGAAGCTTTCTTT. Its translation: CASSRDYRGGTEAFF. The rearrangement uses TRBV7-2 and TRBJ1-1; 8 positions match TRBD1. CDR1 SGHTA and CDR2 FQGNSA come from the germline V gene. The CDR3 has 15 residues. V lost 5 bases and J lost 4; bases outside the gene matches: 9.

This clonotype has a count of ten or more. V gene TRBV7-2 combines with J gene TRBJ2-1; D is uncertain. The CDR3 length is 13 residues. Germline CDR1 SGHTA, CDR2 FQGNSA. The V end lost 8 bases, the J end lost 5 bases, and 13 bases lay between the germline ends. The CDR3 loop reads CASEPTEDNEQFF. DNA for the CDR3: TGTGCCAGCGAACCCACAGAGGACAATGAGCAGTTCTTC.

This clonotype was found a few times. This sequence joins TRBV19 and TRBJ1-1; 7 bases match TRBD1. Per the germline V gene, CDR1 is LNHDA and CDR2 is SQIVND (reference sequence). The CDR3 totals 14 residues. V trimming: 7 bases; J trimming: 3 bases; junction bases outside the gene matches: 8. The CDR3 sequence: CASTPGQGDTEAFF. The DNA of the CDR3 is TGTGCCAGTACCCCGGGGCAGGGGGACACTGAAGCTTTCTTT.

The genes are TRBV7-9 and TRBJ1-1, with D unclear. Per the germline V gene, CDR1 is SEHNR and CDR2 is FQNEAQ (reference sequence). The CDR3 extends over 11 amino acids. Trimming shortened V by 5 bases and J by 10 bases, and 11 bases separated the two germline ends. DNA of the CDR3: TGTGCCAGCAGCACCGACTATCGAGCTTTCTTT. It specifies CASSTDYRAFF. Full variable domain (missing parts from reference TRBV7-9 and TRBJ1-1): DTGVSQNPRHKITKRGQNVTFRCDPISEHNRLYWYRQTLGQGPEFLTYFQNEAQLEKSRLLSDRFSAERPKGSFSTLEIQRTEQGDSAMYLCASSTDYRAFFGQGTRLTVV.

This clonotype occurred many times. The J gene is TRBJ2-7, the V gene TRBV7-3; tentative D call: TRBD1 (6 bases). The CDR3 runs to 15 residues. V was clipped by 5 bases and J by 1 base, with 15 bases between them. The germline gives CDR1 SGHTA, CDR2 FQGTGA. In DNA form, the CDR3 reads TGTGCCAGCAGCCCCGAGCCGGGACAATCCTACGAGCAGTACTTC. This gives the protein CASSPEPGQSYEQYF.

This clonotype was detected only a few times. The V and J genes are TRBV29-1 and TRBJ2-2, with D possibly TRBD2 on 6 matching bases. This CDR3 contains 14 residues. Trimming removed 7 bases at V and 2 bases at J, with 14 bases between. Germline CDR1 and CDR2: SQVTM and ANQGSEA. The CDR3, as DNA: TGCAGCGCCGGACTAACTACAAACACCGGGGAGCTGTTTTTT. Its translation: CSAGLTTNTGELFF.

This clonotype was detected only a few times. The CDR3 region is CASSLRLALSLYNEQFF. DNA of the CDR3: TGTGCCAGCAGCCTCCGACTAGCCCTTTCTCTCTACAATGAGCAGTTCTTC. The chain is built from TRBV7-2 and TRBJ2-1; 7 bases map to TRBD2. There are 17 residues in the CDR3. Losses at the gene ends were 5 bases for V and 3 bases for J; bases not matched to a gene: 13. The germline CDR1 and CDR2 sequences are SGHTA and FQGNSA.

The rearrangement links TRBV7-2 to TRBJ1-1, with D uncertain. Germline V lookup: CDR1 SGHTA, CDR2 FQGNSA. This CDR3 spans 13 amino acids. Trimming took 11 bases from V and 1 from J, leaving 14 bases between them. This CDR3 is CAQAEARNTEAFF. The CDR3 DNA reads TGTGCCCAAGCGGAGGCCAGGAACACTGAAGCTTTCTTT.

The rearrangement links TRBV7-9 to TRBJ2-5; the D is unclear. Germline V lookup: CDR1 SEHNR, CDR2 FQNEAQ (reference sequence). The V end was cut by 5 bases, the J end by 3 bases, with 10 bases between. This CDR3 is 13 amino acids long. This CDR3 reads CASSPGRKETQYF. The CDR3 nucleotides are TGTGCCAGCAGCCCTGGAAGGAAAGAGACCCAGTACTTC.

This clonotype was observed many times. V and J are TRBV12-3 or TRBV12-4 and TRBJ1-5; D might be TRBD1 (6 bases). The V end lost 2 bases, the J end lost 2 bases, and 13 bases lay between the germline ends. This CDR3 is 16 amino acids long. CDR3 region: CASSLSRGWGNQPQHF. As DNA, the CDR3 is TGTGCCAGCAGTTTAAGCAGGGGATGGGGCAATCAGCCCCAGCATTTT.

In this sample, this clonotype turned up a few times. The CDR3: CASSFGTSESQPQHF. The DNA of the CDR3 is TGTGCCAGCAGTTTTGGGACATCGGAATCTCAGCCCCAGCATTTT. The V call is TRBV2, the J call TRBJ1-5, with a weak D call TRBD1 (6 bases). The V end lost 5 bases, the J end lost 6 bases, and 17 bases lay between the germline ends. This CDR3 region has 15 residues. In germline, CDR1 is SNHLY, CDR2 FYNNEI.

This clonotype was counted at least ten times. This chain connects TRBV5-1 to TRBJ2-5, with TRBD1 matching 9 bases. Germline-derived CDR1 and CDR2 are SGHRS and YFSETQ. With V trimmed by 3 bases and J by 4 bases, 4 bases remained unmatched. This CDR3 is built from 14 residues. The CDR3 DNA sequence: TGCGCCAGCAGCTCCGGACAGGGGCGAGAGACCCAGTACTTC. It yields the protein CASSSGQGRETQYF. Complete variable domain (other parts from reference TRBV5-1 and TRBJ2-5): KAGVTQTPRYLIKTRGQQVTLSCSPISGHRSVSWYQQTPGQGLQFLFEYFSETQRNKGNFPGRFSGRQFSNSRSEMNVSTLELGDSALYLCASSSGQGRETQYFGPGTRLLVL.

This clonotype has only a few counts. The chain employs TRBV6-2 or TRBV6-3 and TRBJ2-7; TRBD2 agrees at 15 bases. This CDR3 is built from 17 residues. The germline V gene encodes CDR1 MNHEY and CDR2 SVGEGT. V lost 5 bases to trimming and J lost 5 bases; unmatched junction nucleotides: 10. CDR3 bases: TGTGCCAGCAGTCCCGCAACCGGGACTAGCGGGAGGCACGAGCAGTACTTC. It encodes CASSPATGTSGRHEQYF.

V and J are TRBV6-1 and TRBJ2-7; 8 bases match TRBD1. The V gene's germline CDR1 is MNHNS and CDR2 SASEGT. The CDR3 runs 15 residues. Trimming took 0 bases from V and 2 from J; bases not matched to a gene: 3. CDR3 sequence reads: CASSEAWTGTYEQYF. The CDR3 DNA sequence: TGTGCCAGCAGTGAAGCGTGGACAGGGACCTACGAGCAGTACTTC.

The sample holds many counts of this clonotype. V gene TRBV7-2 combines with J gene TRBJ2-4, with no clear D. V lost 5 bases, J lost 5 bases, and 16 bases lay in between. The CDR3 is 15 residues long. Germline V gives CDR1 SGHTA, CDR2 FQGNSA. The CDR3 reads CASSPAISWQNIQYF. The CDR3 DNA reads TGTGCCAGCAGCCCCGCTATAAGTTGGCAAAACATTCAGTACTTC.

This clonotype was counted between two and nine times. The rearrangement joins TRBV6-6 to TRBJ1-2, with D unresolved. In germline, CDR1 is MNHNY, CDR2 SVGAGI (reference sequence). The V end was cut by 6 bases, the J end by 3 bases, with 17 bases between. This CDR3 spans 15 amino acids. CDR3 amino acids: CASSHSRGDDYGYTF. The DNA for the CDR3 is TGTGCCAGCAGCCACAGCCGGGGTGACGACTATGGCTACACCTTC.